A selection of T cell receptor beta chains follows, all from one sample in a study of blood T cell repertoires in COVID-19. TCRdb's table, derived via immunoSEQ multiplex PCR, lists solely in-frame clones and lacks some. The sample includes a few hundred thousand clones, more than 75% of them seen just once. Specimen: peripheral blood. All receptors derive from a man between 50 and 59 years old with active or convalescent COVID-19. Each CDR3 is given with its conserved first and last residue. The D gene is left open where the match is weak. Clone size, where shown, is once, few, many, or a class for clones that have expanded.

. TRBJ1-1 TRBV5-1 16 TRBD1 TGCGCCAGCAGCTCAAATCCAGGGGGCGCTGGGGCTGAAGCTTTCTTT CASSSNPGGAGAEAFF
. TRBJ2-5 TRBV18 14 . TGTGCCAGCTCACCATCGTCAGGGAGGGAGACCCAGTACTTC CASSPSSGRETQYF
. TRBJ2-2 TRBV7-9 17 TRBD2 TGTGCCAGCAGCTTAGAGAGACTAGCGGGTTACCACCGGGAGCTGTTTTTT CASSLERLAGYHRELFF
. TRBJ2-7 TRBV28 14 TRBD1 TGTGCCAGCAGTTTATCGGACAGGGCGTACGAGCAGTACTTC CASSLSDRAYEQYF
. TRBJ2-1 TRBV4-3 20 TRBD2 TGCGCCAGCAGCCAAGATCCGGCTAGCGGGGGGGTATTATCCTACAATGAGCAGTTCTTC CASSQDPASGGVLSYNEQFF
. TRBJ1-1 TRBV27 15 . TGTGCCAGCAGTCTCTTGGGAGGGGTGATCACTGAAGCTTTCTTT CASSLLGGVITEAFF
. TRBJ2-2 TRBV5-1 14 . TGCGCCAGCAGCTTGCAACAGAACACCGGGGAGCTGTTTTTT CASSLQQNTGELFF
. TRBJ2-1 TRBV9 20 TRBD2 TGTGCCAGCAGCGTTATGCCGGGGGGACTAGCGGGAGGCTCCTACAATGAGCAGTTCTTC CASSVMPGGLAGGSYNEQFF
. TRBJ1-5 TRBV7-6 14 TRBD1 TGTGCCAGCAGCGAAGGGACAGGATATCAGCCCCAGCATTTT CASSEGTGYQPQHF
. TRBJ2-1 TRBV10-3 13 . TGTGCCATCAGTGAGTTAAAATACAATGAGCAGTTCTTC CAISELKYNEQFF
. TRBJ2-4 TRBV25-1 15 . TGTGCCAGCAGTGAACGGGGAATCGCCAAAAACATTCAGTACTTC CASSERGIAKNIQYF
. TRBJ2-7 TRBV4-2 13 . TGTGCCAGCAGCCAACTAGCTCGGTACGAGCAGTACTTC CASSQLARYEQYF
. TRBJ2-7 TRBV28 12 . TGTGCCAGCAGTCCACAGGGCCACGAGCAGTACTTC CASSPQGHEQYF
. TRBJ1-6 TRBV7-2 15 . TGTGCCAGCAGCAAAAGGACTCTCGGGAATTCACCCCTCCACTTT CASSKRTLGNSPLHF
. TRBJ2-3 TRBV7-3 19 TRBD2 TGTGCCAGCAGCCCCCGGACTAGCGGGGGGGCTCGTTTGGCAGATACGCAGTATTTT CASSPRTSGGARLADTQYF
. TRBJ2-5 TRBV7-6 17 . TGTGCCAGCAGCTTTGGGTACAGCGGGTCATTCCAAGAGACCCAGTACTTC CASSFGYSGSFQETQYF
. TRBJ1-2 TRBV27 12 . TGTGCCAGCAGTTCCCCCACGGGTGGCTACACCTTC CASSSPTGGYTF
once TRBJ2-1 TRBV21-1 16 . TGTGCCAGCAGCAAAGGGCGGGCTAGCCGGGCACATGAGCAGTTCTTC CASSKGRASRAHEQFF
. TRBJ1-1 TRBV27 14 TRBD1 TGTGCCAGCATTCCGGAAAGGGGGCACACTGAAGCTTTCTTT CASIPERGHTEAFF
. TRBJ1-1 TRBV27 14 . TGTGCCAGCAGTTCGTGGACACAAGACACTGAAGCTTTCTTT CASSSWTQDTEAFF
once TRBJ2-5 TRBV2 11 . TGTGCCAGCACTGTGCAAGAGACCCAGTACTTC CASTVQETQYF